These T cell receptor beta chains were read from a single sample in a study of identical twins. Via MiXCR, TCRdb re-called the 5' RACE reads, giving one row per CDR3 protein. The sample yields 100,000 to 110,000 distinct CDR3 sequences, under 6.5% seen once. The sequencing input was memory T cells sorted from blood. Receptor source: a woman between 45 and 60 years old in good health. The CDR3 runs from the conserved cysteine through the conserved F or W. A D gene is named only where the DNA matches it firmly. Clone size is not always given. Where it is, it says once, few, many or a class for expanded clones.

D	V	J	size	CDR3	DNA
NA	TRBV7-6	TRBJ2-7	few	CASSLQAGLEQYF	TGTGCCAGCAGCTTACAGGCAGGGCTCGAGCAGTACTTC
NA	TRBV19	TRBJ1-3	few	CASSHSGNTIYF	TGTGCCAGTAGTCATTCTGGAAACACCATATATTTT
TRBD1	TRBV9	TRBJ2-1	many	CATQIGPTGEDNEQFF	TGTGCCACCCAGATTGGCCCGACAGGGGAGGACAATGAGCAGTTCTTC
NA	TRBV4-1	TRBJ2-3	NA	CASSQVIVRYF	TGCGCCAGCAGCCAAGTAATAGTACGGTATTTT
NA	TRBV6-5	TRBJ2-5	NA	CASRVAEIQETQYF	TGTGCCTCCCGTGTGGCGGAGATTCAAGAGACCCAGTACTTC
NA	TRBV12-3/TRBV12-4	TRBJ1-5	many	CASSLAGSGRAQHF	TGTGCCAGCAGTTTGGCGGGGTCCGGTCGAGCCCAGCATTTT
NA	TRBV10-3	TRBJ2-5	many	CAISVQETQYF	TGTGCCATCAGTGTCCAAGAGACCCAGTACTTC
TRBD2	TRBV5-1	TRBJ2-3	many	CASSLSGLGTDTQYF	TGCGCCAGCAGCCTTAGCGGGCTAGGCACAGATACGCAGTATTTT
NA	TRBV12-3/TRBV12-4	TRBJ2-7	many	CASSPRYEQYF	TGTGCCAGCAGTCCACGTTACGAGCAGTACTTC
NA	TRBV4-2	TRBJ1-4	many	CASSETDRENEKLFF	TGTGCCAGCAGCGAAACGGACCGCGAGAATGAAAAACTGTTTTTT
TRBD2	TRBV18	TRBJ2-1	few	CASSRTSGSAYNEQFF	TGTGCCAGCTCACGGACAAGCGGGAGCGCCTACAATGAGCAGTTCTTC
NA	TRBV28	TRBJ1-1	many	CASPRGTEAFF	TGTGCCAGCCCCAGGGGAACTGAAGCTTTCTTT
NA	TRBV6-6	TRBJ2-5	many	CASSPSRETQYF	TGTGCCAGCAGCCCGTCAAGAGAGACCCAGTACTTC
NA	TRBV6-4	TRBJ2-3	many	CASSAGGTDTQYF	TGTGCCAGCAGTGCGGGAGGCACAGATACGCAGTATTTT
NA	TRBV5-1	TRBJ1-4	few	CASSLDGRPNEKLFF	TGCGCCAGCAGCTTGGATGGGAGACCTAATGAAAAACTGTTTTTT
NA	TRBV10-3	TRBJ2-1	many	CAVNSNNEQFF	TGTGCCGTCAACAGCAACAATGAGCAGTTCTTC
NA	TRBV5-1	TRBJ2-1	many	CASSLDNAGTPSGGEQFF	TGCGCCAGCAGCTTAGATAACGCAGGAACCCCCTCAGGTGGTGAGCAGTTCTTC
TRBD1	TRBV11-2	TRBJ1-2	NA	CASSRRDRPNYGYTF	TGTGCCAGCAGCCGTCGGGACAGGCCTAACTATGGCTACACCTTC
NA	TRBV20-1	TRBJ2-7	many	CSAREDLSGQYF	TGCAGTGCTAGAGAGGACCTATCGGGGCAGTACTTC
TRBD2	TRBV18	TRBJ2-7	few	CASSPPGTSGRGVNEQYF	TGTGCCAGCTCGCCCCCCGGGACTAGCGGGAGAGGAGTTAACGAGCAGTACTTC
NA	TRBV9	TRBJ1-4	many	CASGRGDNEKLFF	TGTGCCAGCGGTCGGGGAGATAATGAAAAACTGTTTTTT
NA	TRBV6-1	TRBJ1-5	many	CASGEGSAYSNQPQHF	TGTGCCAGCGGGGAGGGGTCGGCTTATAGCAATCAGCCCCAGCATTTT
NA	TRBV20-1	TRBJ1-2	NA	CSARPRAGDGYTF	TGCAGTGCTAGACCTCGGGCAGGGGATGGCTACACCTTC
NA	TRBV12-3/TRBV12-4	TRBJ1-1	many	CASSLEGGLGSTEAFF	TGTGCCAGCAGCCTGGAGGGGGGATTAGGTTCCACTGAAGCTTTCTTT
TRBD2	TRBV6-5	TRBJ2-2	many	CASSHRAGGSTGELFF	TGTGCCAGCAGTCACCGGGCGGGGGGTAGCACCGGGGAGCTGTTTTTT
TRBD1	TRBV2	TRBJ2-7	NA	CASTRTGVSYEQYF	TGTGCCAGCACCCGGACAGGGGTTTCCTACGAGCAGTACTTC
NA	TRBV24-1	TRBJ2-3	few	CATSTRGAKSTDTQYF	TGTGCCACCAGTACTCGGGGGGCGAAGAGCACAGATACGCAGTATTTT
NA	TRBV7-8	TRBJ2-1	many	CASSREESSYNEQFF	TGTGCCAGCAGCCGAGAAGAGAGCTCCTACAATGAGCAGTTCTTC
TRBD1	TRBV11-2	TRBJ1-6	few	CASSTGVNSPLHF	TGTGCCAGCAGCACAGGGGTAAATTCACCCCTCCACTTT
NA	TRBV6-1	TRBJ2-4	many	CASSEAQGRILAKNIQYF	TGTGCCAGCAGTGAAGCCCAGGGGCGCATCCTAGCCAAAAACATTCAGTACTTC
NA	TRBV7-2	TRBJ2-5	many	CASSLYILETQYF	NA
NA	TRBV24-1	TRBJ2-1	many	CATSVAGRGAYNEQFF	TGTGCCACCAGTGTTGCCGGGAGAGGTGCCTACAATGAGCAGTTCTTC
NA	TRBV9	TRBJ1-1	many	CASSVSVFDTEAFF	TGTGCCAGCAGCGTAAGTGTATTTGACACTGAAGCTTTCTTT
NA	TRBV5-6	TRBJ2-7	NA	CASSETGLAAEQYF	TGTGCCAGCAGCGAGACGGGACTTGCAGCCGAGCAGTACTTC
TRBD2	TRBV5-1	TRBJ2-3	many	CASSLELAGAVDTQYF	TGCGCCAGCAGCCTGGAGTTGGCGGGAGCAGTTGATACGCAGTATTTT
TRBD2	TRBV3-1	TRBJ2-4	many	CASSLASGRVDIQYF	TGTGCCAGCAGCCTAGCTAGCGGGAGAGTTGACATTCAGTACTTC
NA	TRBV7-7	TRBJ2-7	many	CASSLNTRGEQYF	TGTGCTAGCAGCTTAAATACTAGAGGCGAGCAGTACTTC
NA	TRBV5-1	TRBJ2-2	many	CASSQGASRGGELFF	TGCGCCAGCAGCCAAGGTGCTAGCCGGGGCGGGGAGCTGTTTTTT
NA	TRBV10-3	TRBJ2-2	many	CAISPPQRGTGELFF	TGTGCCATCAGCCCTCCCCAGCGAGGGACCGGGGAGCTGTTTTTT
NA	TRBV25-1	TRBJ2-5	many	CASSDAGTETQYF	TGTGCCAGCAGTGATGCTGGGACCGAGACCCAGTACTTC
TRBD1	TRBV5-5	TRBJ2-2	NA	CASSLGQGVTGELFF	TGTGCCAGCAGCTTGGGACAGGGAGTCACCGGGGAGCTGTTTTTT
NA	TRBV20-1	TRBJ2-2	many	CRPPRTANTGELFF	TGCAGACCACCCCGAACAGCGAACACCGGGGAGCTGTTTTTT
TRBD2	TRBV7-3	TRBJ2-1	NA	CASSPTGGSKYEQFF	TGTGCCAGCAGCCCCACTGGCGGGAGTAAGTATGAGCAGTTCTTC
TRBD2	TRBV20-1	TRBJ2-5	many	CSARGEAGGAGPQYF	TGCAGTGCTAGAGGGGAGGCGGGAGGCGCAGGGCCCCAGTACTTC
NA	TRBV20-1	TRBJ1-1	NA	CSARSIGRPLGTEAFF	TGCAGTGCGAGGAGTATCGGACGGCCTTTGGGCACTGAAGCTTTCTTT
TRBD1	TRBV2	TRBJ2-3	many	CASSSDRGTDTQYF	TGTGCCAGCAGCTCGGACAGGGGCACAGATACGCAGTATTTT
TRBD2	TRBV24-1	TRBJ2-1	NA	CATSDNQGTSAYNERFF	TGTGCCACCAGTGACAATCAGGGGACTAGCGCATACAATGAGCGGTTCTTC
NA	TRBV19	TRBJ2-1	few	CASTGPGYNEQFF	TGTGCAAGTACGGGTCCCGGATACAATGAGCAGTTCTTC
NA	TRBV5-1	TRBJ2-2	NA	CASSLNLWTGELFF	TGCGCCAGCAGCTTGAACCTGTGGACCGGGGAGCTGTTTTTT
TRBD1	TRBV29-1	TRBJ1-4	many	CSVEGTGPNEKLFF	TGCAGCGTTGAGGGGACAGGCCCTAATGAAAAACTGTTTTTT
TRBD2	TRBV19	TRBJ2-1	many	CASNPTSGRRFF	TGTGCCAGTAATCCAACTAGCGGGAGACGGTTCTTC
NA	TRBV29-1	TRBJ2-5	many	CSVGNQGSRGRSNLETQYF	TGCAGCGTTGGGAACCAGGGTAGTAGGGGGAGGTCGAATTTAGAGACCCAGTACTTC
NA	TRBV19	TRBJ1-1	many	CASSWTVSPAFF	TGTGCCAGTAGCTGGACGGTGTCTCCGGCTTTCTTT
NA	TRBV3-1	TRBJ2-2	NA	CASSPENTGELFF	TGTGCCAGCAGCCCAGAAAACACCGGGGAGCTGTTTTTT
TRBD2	TRBV6-1	TRBJ2-1	many	CASSEYSGRTEQFF	TGTGCCAGCAGTGAATATAGCGGGAGGACTGAGCAGTTCTTC
NA	TRBV12-3/TRBV12-4	TRBJ1-6	many	CASQQESSYNSPLHF	TGTGCCAGCCAACAGGAAAGCTCCTATAATTCACCCCTCCACTTT
NA	TRBV20-1	TRBJ2-3	many	CSPRDAKSTDTQYF	TGCAGTCCTCGGGACGCCAAAAGCACAGATACGCAGTATTTT